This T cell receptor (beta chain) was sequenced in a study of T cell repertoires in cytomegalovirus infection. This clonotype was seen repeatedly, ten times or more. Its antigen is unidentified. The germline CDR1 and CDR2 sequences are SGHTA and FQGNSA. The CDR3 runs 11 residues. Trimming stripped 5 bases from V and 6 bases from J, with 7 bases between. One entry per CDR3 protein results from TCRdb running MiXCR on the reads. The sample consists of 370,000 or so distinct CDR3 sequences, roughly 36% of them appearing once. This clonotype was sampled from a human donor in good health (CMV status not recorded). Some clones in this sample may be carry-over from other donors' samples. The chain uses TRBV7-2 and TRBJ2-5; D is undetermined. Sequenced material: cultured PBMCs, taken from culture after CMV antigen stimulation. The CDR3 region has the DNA TGTGCCAGCAGCCAGAGACAGACCCAGTACTTC. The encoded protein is CASSQRQTQYF.